This TCR beta chain was sequenced during a study of Ad26.COV2.S vaccination and SARS-CoV-2 variants. Concerning this clone itself: What it recognizes is unknown.

Study findings and constraints: Individuals receiving vaccine had higher spike-specific TCR breadth than placebo recipients did.

Here immunoSEQ multiplex PCR was the method, and the copy in TCRdb shows in-frame clones only, minus some. The sample lists around 300,000 clones, 75% to 90% occurring once. The treatment denotes: 15 to 20 received Ad26.COV2.S at low or high dose, single or two shots; roughly five received placebo; per-sample allocation not given. The investigators took samples on day 63 after the first vaccine or placebo injection. Per the germline V gene, CDR1 is LGHDT and CDR2 is YNNKEL (reference sequence). This CDR3 has 16 residues. The junction had 8 bases not matched to a gene; V was cut back by 0 bases and J by 9 bases.

The chain is built from TRBV3-1 (or the pseudogene TRBV3-2) and TRBJ2-2, with TRBD2 identical over 9 bases. The starting material was peripheral blood, obtained in a trial of Ad26.COV2.S vaccine versus placebo. This TCR came from a person between 18 and 60 years old who received the Ad26.COV2.S COVID-19 vaccine or a placebo. DNA of the CDR3: TGTGCCAGCAGCCAAGAACCTAGCGGGAATGTCTGGGAGCTGTTTTTT. Translated, it gives CASSQEPSGNVWELFF.